The 2 T cell receptor beta chains reported below all come from one sample, sequenced in a study of T-cell memory formation after mild COVID-19. TCRdb re-analysed the 5' RACE reads in MiXCR, keeping a single row per CDR3 protein. The data show around 140,000 distinct CDR3 sequences, with roughly 6.3% seen just once and just over 2% held by the top ten. Sequencing used PBMCs or a T cell subset sorted from them (not recorded which). The receptors were gathered from an adult woman who had mild COVID-19 (a few samples of this study predate the infection). Cell type and time point are not known.

Here the CDR3 reads CASSLSGPYGYTF. The CDR3 coding sequence is TGTGCCAGCAGCTTGAGTGGGCCCTATGGCTACACCTTC. This chain uses TRBV7-2 with TRBJ1-2; D unclear. The CDR3 has 13 amino acids. The germline V gene has CDR1 SGHTA and CDR2 FQGNSA. V was shortened by 3 bases and J by 4 bases, with 9 bases between the two germline ends. The full variable domain, with the rest looked up from reference TRBV7-2 and TRBJ1-2, is GAGVSQSPSNKVTEKGKDVELRCDPISGHTALYWYRQSLGQGLEFLIYFQGNSAPDKSGLPSDRFSAERTGGSVSTLTIQRTQQEDSAVYLCASSLSGPYGYTFGSGTRLTVV.

This clonotype was detected ten times or more. This chain uses TRBV24-1 with TRBJ2-2; 8 positions match TRBD1. The CDR3 is 15 residues long. V lost 4 bases, J lost 8 bases, and 8 bases stayed unmatched. Germline assignment: CDR1 KGHDR and CDR2 SFDVKD. CDR3 nucleotides: TGTGCCACCAGTGACCCGGACAGGGTCCGGGGGGAGCTGTTTTTT. Encoded protein: CATSDPDRVRGELFF.